These 10 T cell receptor beta chains were sequenced from one sample in a study of shared clonotypes between healthy human individuals. The method was immunoSEQ multiplex PCR; TCRdb's version includes in-frame clones alone and lacks a portion of them. Here the sample spans under 650,000 clones, about 96% being singletons. Sequenced sample: naive CD4+ T cells sorted from blood. Subset of the sample: CD45RA+ positively selected. These receptors all stem from a woman in her twenties or thirties in good health.

Details on this clone: The same CDR3 also results from other DNA sequences found in this sample. The V gene is TRBV10-1, the J gene TRBJ2-3; D is undetermined. This CDR3 region has 13 residues. Germline assignment: CDR1 WNHNN and CDR2 SYGVQD (reference sequence). The V end was cut by 2 bases, the J end by 0 bases, with 3 bases between. This CDR3 is CASSEGSTDTQYF. The DNA of the CDR3 is TGCGCCAGCAGTGAGGGGAGCACAGATACGCAGTATTTT.

In regard to this clone: Additional DNA sequences in this sample encode the identical CDR3. The chain joins TRBV28 to TRBJ2-7; D is ambiguous. CDR3 length: 11 residues. V lost 6 bases and J 4 bases, leaving 7 bases between the germline ends. Per germline, CDR1 MDHEN and CDR2 SYDVKM. DNA for the CDR3: TGTGCCAGCAGCTCTTCGTACGAGCAGTACTTC. Amino acid sequence: CASSSSYEQYF.

The V gene is TRBV5-6, the J gene TRBJ2-5, with D possibly matching TRBD2 (6 bases). The CDR3 length is 16 residues. Trimming took 4 bases from V and 3 from J, leaving 19 bases between them. Germline values: CDR1 SGHDT, CDR2 YYEEEE. The CDR3: CASSRKIKLAKETQYF. CDR3 coding DNA: TGTGCCAGCAGCCGCAAAATAAAACTAGCAAAAGAGACCCAGTACTTC.

The chain employs TRBV2 and TRBJ1-2; maybe TRBD1 (6 bases). Looked up from germline, CDR1 is SNHLY and CDR2 is FYNNEI. CDR3 length: 13 amino acids. V was shortened by 6 bases and J by 2 bases, with 10 bases between the two germline ends. CDR3 coding DNA: TGTGCCAGCAGCCTCGGACAGAACTATGGCTACACCTTC. It is translated as CASSLGQNYGYTF.

The V and J genes are TRBV25-1 and TRBJ1-4, with 12 bases lining up with TRBD1. Looked up from germline, CDR1 is MGHDK and CDR2 is SYGVNS. This CDR3 is built from 16 residues. The V segment lost 2 bases and the J segment 7 bases; nucleotides outside the gene matches: 5. The CDR3 reads CASSEPGTGGGEKLFF. In DNA, the CDR3 is TGTGCCAGCAGTGAACCCGGGACAGGGGGCGGTGAAAAACTGTTTTTT. Complete variable domain (other parts from reference TRBV25-1 and TRBJ1-4): EADIYQTPRYLVIGTGKKITLECSQTMGHDKMYWYQQDPGMELHLIHYSYGVNSTEKGDLSSESTVSRIRTEHFPLTLESARPSHTSQYLCASSEPGTGGGEKLFFGSGTQLSVL.

This chain joins TRBV7-9 and TRBJ2-5, with D perhaps matching TRBD1 or TRBD2 (5 bases each). The CDR3 consists of 13 residues. Germline CDR1 is SEHNR and CDR2 is FQNEAQ (reference sequence). Trimming stripped 2 bases from V and 3 bases from J, with 7 bases between. This chain's CDR3 is CASSLRGEETQYF. In nucleotides, the CDR3 is TGTGCCAGCAGCTTAAGGGGAGAAGAGACCCAGTACTTC.

The rearrangement links TRBV28 to TRBJ2-2; D is unresolved. The CDR3 contains 14 residues. V lost 6 bases, J lost 7 bases, and 15 bases lay in between. Germline lookup yields CDR1 MDHEN and CDR2 SYDVKM. CDR3 sequence: CASSSHTWGGELFF. DNA of the CDR3: TGTGCCAGCAGCTCGCATACGTGGGGCGGGGAGCTGTTTTTT.

The gene calls are TRBV29-1 and TRBJ1-1; D is uncertain. This CDR3 has 13 residues. Trimming left V 7 bases short and J 1 base short, with 13 bases between. The germline V gene has CDR1 SQVTM and CDR2 ANQGSEA. The CDR3 protein is CSALRQQNTEAFF. In DNA, the CDR3 is TGCAGCGCCCTCAGGCAGCAGAACACTGAAGCTTTCTTT.

The gene calls are TRBV6-5 and TRBJ1-2; D possibly corresponds to TRBD1 (5 bases). Germline assignment: CDR1 MNHEY and CDR2 SVGAGI. The CDR3 runs 13 residues. With 2 bases removed from V and 2 bases from J, the gap between germline ends came to 6 bases. The DNA for the CDR3 is TGTGCCAGCAGTTACCAGGGAAACTATGGCTACACCTTC. Its translation is CASSYQGNYGYTF.

This clone showed up just once. The chain uses TRBV18 and TRBJ2-3; D is ambiguous. This CDR3 has 12 residues. Germline V lookup: CDR1 KGHSH, CDR2 LQKENI. The ends were cut back, 4 bases at V and 2 bases at J, with 4 bases in the middle. The CDR3 DNA reads as TGTGCCAGCTCACGAAACACAGATACGCAGTATTTT. This encodes CASSRNTDTQYF.